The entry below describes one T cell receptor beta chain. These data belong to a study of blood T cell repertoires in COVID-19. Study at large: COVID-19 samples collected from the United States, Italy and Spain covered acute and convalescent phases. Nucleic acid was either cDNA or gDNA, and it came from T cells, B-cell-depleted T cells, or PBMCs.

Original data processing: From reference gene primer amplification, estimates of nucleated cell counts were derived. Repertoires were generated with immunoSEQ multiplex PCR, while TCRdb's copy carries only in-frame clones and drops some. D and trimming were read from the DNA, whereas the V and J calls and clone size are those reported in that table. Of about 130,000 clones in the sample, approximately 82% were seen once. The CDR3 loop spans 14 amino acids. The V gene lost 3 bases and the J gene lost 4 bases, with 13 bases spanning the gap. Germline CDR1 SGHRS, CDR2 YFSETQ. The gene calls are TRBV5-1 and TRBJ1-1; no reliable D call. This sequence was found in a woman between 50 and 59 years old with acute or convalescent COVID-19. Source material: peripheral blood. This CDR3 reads CASSSDHRVTEAFF. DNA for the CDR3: TGCGCCAGCAGCTCCGATCATCGGGTCACTGAAGCTTTCTTT.